This note documents a single T cell receptor (beta chain) sequence. No antigen is known for it. Trimming shortened V by 2 bases and J by 1 base, and 7 bases separated the two germline ends. Germline V gives CDR1 GTSNPN, CDR2 SVGIG (reference sequence). CDR3 length equals 13 residues. This specimen comes from a study of OX40 agonist ivuxolimab in advanced cancers. In the study overall: The treatment was a fully human IgG2 OX40 agonist, ivuxolimab. Overall study results and limits: The CD4+ and CD8+ T cells in the blood had expanded clonally by week 6 at 0.1 to 3.0 mg/kg. Among the lowest peripheral clonal expansion occurred in 0.1-3.0 mg/kg partial responders.

Generated by immunoSEQ multiplex PCR, the TCRdb table keeps only in-frame clones and is missing some. The sample carries roughly 75,000 clones, 70% to 90% recorded once. The chain uses TRBV30 and TRBJ2-3; D call uncertain. This sequence originates from an adult with an advanced solid tumor such as melanoma, head and neck, liver or kidney cancer. The sequencing used CD4+ or CD8+ T cells sorted from blood, collected in a trial of the OX40 agonist ivuxolimab. CDR3: CAWSNIGTDTQYF. Here the CDR3 DNA reads TGTGCCTGGAGTAACATCGGCACAGATACGCAGTATTTT.